Given below is one T cell receptor beta chain in context. The CDR3 contains 16 residues. V lost 6 bases, J lost 4 bases, and 9 bases stayed unmatched. The germline gives CDR1 SGHAT, CDR2 FQNNGV. TCRdb re-called clones via MiXCR from the PCR reads. In the table there are approximately 31,000 clones, roughly 30% of which are singletons. Prior to thyroid surgery, none of the patients had received any treatment. The data stem from a study of metastatic and nonmetastatic thyroid tumors. The clonotype comes from a female donor with papillary thyroid cancer or a benign thyroid nodule (not recorded which). Some clones in this sample may be carry-over from other donors' samples. Specimen: blood. The chain is built from TRBV11-2 and TRBJ2-1; 10 bases match TRBD2. The CDR3 sequence: CASSRSTSGVYNEQFF. The CDR3 DNA reads as TGTGCCAGCAGTAGGAGCACTAGCGGGGTATACAATGAGCAGTTCTTC. The full variable domain, its missing parts supplied by reference TRBV11-2 and TRBJ2-1, is EAGVAQSPRYKIIEKRQSVAFWCNPISGHATLYWYQQILGQGPKLLIQFQNNGVVDDSQLPKDRFSAERLKGVDSTLKIQPAKLEDSAVYLCASSRSTSGVYNEQFFGPGTRLTVL.